This T cell receptor (beta chain) was captured in a study of regulatory T cells in long-lasting Graves disease. This clonotype was seen only a few times. The TCR beta library used iRepertoire HTBI primers with Arm-PCR amplification of CDR3. TCRdb re-analysed the multiplex PCR reads in MiXCR, keeping a single row per CDR3 protein. The sample lists approximately 360,000 distinct CDR3 sequences, roughly 12% seen once, with under 20% in the top ten. Time point denoted: newly diagnosed GD, antithyroid drugs for less than 3 months. PBMC-extracted RNA yielded the TCR library. This CDR3 has 15 residues. Germline values: CDR1 SGHVS, CDR2 FQNEAQ. Between the trimmed V and J ends, which lost 3 bases and 2 bases, there was a span of 11 bases. These data are also associated with another study on T cells in Graves' hyperthyroidism and ophthalmopathy.

The chain recombines TRBV7-8 with TRBJ1-3; no firm D call. This sequence originates from a woman aged 18-29 years with Graves disease. Sample: peripheral blood mononuclear cells (PBMCs), taken at new diagnosis, from a patient treated with antithyroid drugs. In nucleotides, the CDR3 is TGTGCCAGCAGCTTCTGGAGGCAGGCTGGAAACACCATATATTTT. It translates to CASSFWRQAGNTIYF.